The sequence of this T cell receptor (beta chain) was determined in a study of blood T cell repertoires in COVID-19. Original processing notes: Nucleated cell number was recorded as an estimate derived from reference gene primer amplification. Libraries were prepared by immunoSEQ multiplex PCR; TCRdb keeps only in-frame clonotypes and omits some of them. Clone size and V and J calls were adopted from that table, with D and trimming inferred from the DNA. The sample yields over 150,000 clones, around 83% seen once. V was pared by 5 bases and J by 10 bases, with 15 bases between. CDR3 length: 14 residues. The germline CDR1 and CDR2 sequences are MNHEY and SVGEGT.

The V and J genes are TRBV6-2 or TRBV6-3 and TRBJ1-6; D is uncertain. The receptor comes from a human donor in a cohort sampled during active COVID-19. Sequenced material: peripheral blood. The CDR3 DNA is TGTGCCAGCAGTACGGCAGGCTTGCCATCACCCCTCCACTTT. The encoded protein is CASSTAGLPSPLHF.